This T cell receptor beta chain stems from a study of T cell changes during pregnancy in multiple sclerosis. TCRdb's table, derived via immunoSEQ multiplex PCR, lists solely in-frame clones and lacks some. Among tens of thousands of clones listed, around 90% were seen once. Germline values: CDR1 SGDLS, CDR2 YYNGEE. The CDR3 extends over 12 amino acids. Trimming shortened V by 6 bases and J by 8 bases, and 14 bases separated the two germline ends. This sequence originates from a female donor in good health, enrolled as a control in a pregnancy study. The sequences come from peripheral blood, collected in the second trimester of pregnancy. The V call is TRBV9, the J call TRBJ1-2; D is ambiguous. The CDR3 sequence: CASNDFSGGYTF. Written as DNA, the CDR3 is TGTGCCAGCAACGACTTTTCGGGGGGCTACACCTTC.